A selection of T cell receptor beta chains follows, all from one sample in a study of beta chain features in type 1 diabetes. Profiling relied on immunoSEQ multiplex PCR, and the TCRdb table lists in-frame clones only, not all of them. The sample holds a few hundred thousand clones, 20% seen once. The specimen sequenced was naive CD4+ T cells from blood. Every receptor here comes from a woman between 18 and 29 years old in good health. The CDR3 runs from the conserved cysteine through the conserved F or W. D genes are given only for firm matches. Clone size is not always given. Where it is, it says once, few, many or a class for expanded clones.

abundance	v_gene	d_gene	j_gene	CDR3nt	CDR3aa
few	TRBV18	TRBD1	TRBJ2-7	TGTGCCAGCTCAGGGACAGGAACGGAGTACGAGCAGTACTTC	CASSGTGTEYEQYF
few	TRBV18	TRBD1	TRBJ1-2	TGTGCCAGCTCAGACAGGGGCTCTGGCTACACCTTC	CASSDRGSGYTF
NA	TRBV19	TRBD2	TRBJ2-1	TGTGCCAGTAGTAGTCCGGGACTAGCGGGGATCTACAATGAGCAGTTCTTC	CASSSPGLAGIYNEQFF
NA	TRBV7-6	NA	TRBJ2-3	TGTGCCAGCAGCTTGGTTTCTACCACAGATACGCAGTATTTT	CASSLVSTTDTQYF
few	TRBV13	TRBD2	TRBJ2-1	TGTGCCAGCAGCCCTAAGCGGGGGGCAACCTACAATGAGCAGTTCTTC	CASSPKRGATYNEQFF
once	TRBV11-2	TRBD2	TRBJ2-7	TGTGCCAGCAGCCTGACAATCTCCGGACTAGCGGGAGGGCCCCACGAGCAGTACTTC	CASSLTISGLAGGPHEQYF
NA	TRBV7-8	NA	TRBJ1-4	TGTGCCAGCAGTCCCGGGGGTGAAAAACTGTTTTTT	CASSPGGEKLFF
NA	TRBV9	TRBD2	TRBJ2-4	TGTGCCAGCAGCGTAGGACTAGCGGGCGGTGGAAACATTCAGTACTTC	CASSVGLAGGGNIQYF
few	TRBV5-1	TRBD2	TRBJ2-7	TGCGCCAGCAGCGAATCGACTAGCGGGTTTTACGAGCAGTACTTC	CASSESTSGFYEQYF
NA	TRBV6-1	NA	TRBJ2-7	TGTGCCAGCAGTGAAGTTAGCGTGGCGTACTTC	CASSEVSVAYF
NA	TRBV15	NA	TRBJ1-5	TGTGCCACCAGCAGCGAAGCCGGGATAGGGAATCAGCCCCAGCATTTT	CATSSEAGIGNQPQHF
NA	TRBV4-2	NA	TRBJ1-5	TGTGCCAGCAGCCAGTTAAGCGTCGGACAGCCCCAGCATTTT	CASSQLSVGQPQHF
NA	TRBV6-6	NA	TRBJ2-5	TGTGCCAGCAGTTATAACCAGGGAGAGACCCAGTACTTC	CASSYNQGETQYF
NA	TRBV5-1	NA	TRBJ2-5	TGCGCCAGCAGAGGGGATCCACGACCATACCAAGAGACCCAGTACTTC	CASRGDPRPYQETQYF
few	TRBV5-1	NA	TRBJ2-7	TGCGCCAGCAGCTACCAAATCTCCTACGAGCAGTACTTC	CASSYQISYEQYF
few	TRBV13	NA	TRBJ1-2	TGTGCCAGCAGCTTGCGCATAATAGTGGGCGGCTACACCTTC	CASSLRIIVGGYTF
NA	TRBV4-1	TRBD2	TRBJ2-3	TGCGCCAGCAGCCAAGTGGGACTATTGCCAGATACGCAGTATTTT	CASSQVGLLPDTQYF
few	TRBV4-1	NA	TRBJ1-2	TGCGCCAGCAGCCAAGGTGCAGCTTTGAGGGGCTACACCTTC	CASSQGAALRGYTF
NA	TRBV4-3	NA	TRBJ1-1	TGCGCCAGCAGCCAAGACGACAGTGAAGCTTTCTTT	CASSQDDSEAFF
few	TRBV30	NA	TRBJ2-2	TGTGCCTGGGGCGGAGGGAAGGCCGGGGAGCTGTTTTTT	CAWGGGKAGELFF
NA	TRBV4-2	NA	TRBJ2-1	TGTGCCAGCAGCCAAGTGGGAGCCGGGGGGCCCAACAATGAGCAGTTCTTC	CASSQVGAGGPNNEQFF
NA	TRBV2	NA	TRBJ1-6	TGTGCCAGCGGGGGCCTTTCCAATTCACCCCTCCACTTT	CASGGLSNSPLHF
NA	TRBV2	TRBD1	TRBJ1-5	TGTGCCAGCAGTGAAGGGACAGGTGGGCCCCAGCATTTT	CASSEGTGGPQHF
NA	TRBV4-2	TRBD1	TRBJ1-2	TGTGCCAGCAGCCACCCGGACAGGGTTGAGGGCTACACCTTC	CASSHPDRVEGYTF
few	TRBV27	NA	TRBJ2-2	TGTGCCAGCAGCTACGGACAGCCGAACACCGGGGAGCTGTTTTTT	CASSYGQPNTGELFF
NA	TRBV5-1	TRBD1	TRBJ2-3	TGCGCCAGCAGCCGTAGACAGGGGGCCCCAGATACGCAGTATTTT	CASSRRQGAPDTQYF
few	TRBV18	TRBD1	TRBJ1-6	TGTGCCAGCGAACCCGGGACAGGGAATTCACCCCTCCACTTT	CASEPGTGNSPLHF